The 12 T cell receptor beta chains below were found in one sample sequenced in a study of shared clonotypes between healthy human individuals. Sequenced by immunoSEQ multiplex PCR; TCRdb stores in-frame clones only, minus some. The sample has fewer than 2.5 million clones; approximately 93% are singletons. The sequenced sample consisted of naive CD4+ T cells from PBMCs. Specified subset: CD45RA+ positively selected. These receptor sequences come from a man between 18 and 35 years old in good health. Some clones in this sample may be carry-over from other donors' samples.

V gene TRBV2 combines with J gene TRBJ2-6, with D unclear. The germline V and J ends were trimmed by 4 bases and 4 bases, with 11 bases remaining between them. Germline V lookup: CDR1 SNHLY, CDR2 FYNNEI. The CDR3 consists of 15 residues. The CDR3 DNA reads TGTGCCAGCAGTGTAGGCGTAGCCGGGGCCAACGTCCTGACTTTC. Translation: CASSVGVAGANVLTF.

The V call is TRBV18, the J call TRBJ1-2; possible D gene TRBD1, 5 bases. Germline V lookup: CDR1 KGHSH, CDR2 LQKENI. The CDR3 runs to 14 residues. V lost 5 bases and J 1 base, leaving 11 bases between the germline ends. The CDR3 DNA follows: TGTGCCAGCTCAACGAGGGACGGTAACTATGGCTACACCTTC. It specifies CASSTRDGNYGYTF. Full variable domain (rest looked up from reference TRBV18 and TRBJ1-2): NAGVMQNPRHLVRRRGQEARLRCSPMKGHSHVYWYRQLPEEGLKFMVYLQKENIIDESGMPKERFSAEFPKEGPSILRIQQVVRGDSAAYFCASSTRDGNYGYTFGSGTRLTVV.

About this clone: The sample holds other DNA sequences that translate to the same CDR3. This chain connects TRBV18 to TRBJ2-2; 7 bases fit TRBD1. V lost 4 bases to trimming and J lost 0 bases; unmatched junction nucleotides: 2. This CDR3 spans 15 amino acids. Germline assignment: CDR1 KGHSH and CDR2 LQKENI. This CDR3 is CASSLGTANTGELFF. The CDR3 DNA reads TGTGCCAGCTCACTCGGGACAGCGAACACCGGGGAGCTGTTTTTT. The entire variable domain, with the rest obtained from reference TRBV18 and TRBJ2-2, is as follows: NAGVMQNPRHLVRRRGQEARLRCSPMKGHSHVYWYRQLPEEGLKFMVYLQKENIIDESGMPKERFSAEFPKEGPSILRIQQVVRGDSAAYFCASSLGTANTGELFFGEGSRLTVL.

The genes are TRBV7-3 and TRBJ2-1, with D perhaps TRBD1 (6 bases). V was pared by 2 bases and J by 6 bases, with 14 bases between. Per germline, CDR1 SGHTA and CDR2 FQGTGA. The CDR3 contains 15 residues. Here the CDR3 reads CASSLGGARPNEQFF. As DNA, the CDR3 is TGTGCCAGCAGCTTAGGGGGCGCTCGTCCCAATGAGCAGTTCTTC.

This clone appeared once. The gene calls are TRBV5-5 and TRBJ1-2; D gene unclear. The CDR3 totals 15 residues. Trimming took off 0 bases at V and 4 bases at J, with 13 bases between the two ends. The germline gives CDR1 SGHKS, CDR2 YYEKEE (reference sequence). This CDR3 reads CASSLAQVRGYGYTF. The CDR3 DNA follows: TGTGCCAGCAGCTTGGCGCAGGTCCGAGGCTATGGCTACACCTTC.

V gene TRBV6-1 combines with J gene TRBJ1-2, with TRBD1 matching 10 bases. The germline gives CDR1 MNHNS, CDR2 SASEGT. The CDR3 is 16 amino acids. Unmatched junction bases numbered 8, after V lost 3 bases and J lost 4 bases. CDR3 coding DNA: TGTGCCAGCAGTGAGACGGACAGGGGGTTGGCCTATGGCTACACCTTC. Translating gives CASSETDRGLAYGYTF.

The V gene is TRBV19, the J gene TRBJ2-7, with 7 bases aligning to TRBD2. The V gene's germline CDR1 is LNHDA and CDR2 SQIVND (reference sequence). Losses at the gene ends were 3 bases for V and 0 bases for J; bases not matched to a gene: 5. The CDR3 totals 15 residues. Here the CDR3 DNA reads TGTGCCAGTAGTATGTCTAGCGGCCCCTCCTACGAGCAGTACTTC. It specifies CASSMSSGPSYEQYF.

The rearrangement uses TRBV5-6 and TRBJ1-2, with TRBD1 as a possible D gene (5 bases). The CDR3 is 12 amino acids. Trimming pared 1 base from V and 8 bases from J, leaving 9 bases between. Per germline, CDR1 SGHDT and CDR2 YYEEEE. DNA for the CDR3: TGTGCCAGCAGCTTGTGGCAGGGCGGCTACACCTTC. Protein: CASSLWQGGYTF.

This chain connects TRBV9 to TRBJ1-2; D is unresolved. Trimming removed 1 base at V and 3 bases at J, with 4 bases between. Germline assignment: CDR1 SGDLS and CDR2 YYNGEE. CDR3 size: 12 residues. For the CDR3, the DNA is TGTGCCAGCAGCGTAAGTGACTATGGCTACACCTTC. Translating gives CASSVSDYGYTF.

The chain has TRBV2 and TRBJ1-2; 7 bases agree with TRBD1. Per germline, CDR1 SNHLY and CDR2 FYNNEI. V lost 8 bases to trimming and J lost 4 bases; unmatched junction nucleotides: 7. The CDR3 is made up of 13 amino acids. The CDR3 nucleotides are TGTGCCAGCGGGAGGGACAGCGCCTATGGCTACACCTTC. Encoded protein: CASGRDSAYGYTF.

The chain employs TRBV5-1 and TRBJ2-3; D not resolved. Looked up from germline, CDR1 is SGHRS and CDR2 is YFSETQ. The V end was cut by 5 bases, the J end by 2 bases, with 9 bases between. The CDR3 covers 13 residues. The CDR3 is CASRTGSTDTQYF. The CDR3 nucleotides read TGCGCCAGCAGGACGGGCTCCACAGATACGCAGTATTTT.

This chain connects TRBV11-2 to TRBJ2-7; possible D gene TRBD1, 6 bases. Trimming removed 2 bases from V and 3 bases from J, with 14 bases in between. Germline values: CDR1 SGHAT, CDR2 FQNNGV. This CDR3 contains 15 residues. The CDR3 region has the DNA TGTGCCAGCAGCTTAAGATTAGGACAGAACTACGAGCAGTACTTC. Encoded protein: CASSLRLGQNYEQYF.